The T cell receptor (beta chain) described here comes from a study of OX40 agonist ivuxolimab in advanced cancers. Study findings and constraints: Certain nonresponders additionally had low normalized T-cell clonal expansion. At 0.1 to 3.0 mg/kg, CD4+ and CD8+ blood T cells expanded clonally by week 6.

Notes on this clone: What it binds is unknown.

Germline V gene lookup returns CDR1 KGHSH and CDR2 LQKENI. V gave up 1 base and J gave up 3 bases, with 9 bases separating them. The CDR3 spans 15 residues. Only in-frame clones appear in the TCRdb table, and some are missing; sequencing was by immunoSEQ multiplex PCR. The sample shows over 90,000 clones, 94% of them seen only once. This chain links TRBV18 with TRBJ1-4, with a possible D match to TRBD1 (6 bases). The source material was CD4+ or CD8+ T cells sorted from blood, sampled in a trial of the OX40 agonist ivuxolimab. The sequence came from an adult with an advanced solid tumor such as melanoma, head and neck, liver or kidney cancer. The CDR3 DNA reads TGTGCCAGCTCACCACGCAGGGGCCCTAATGAAAAACTGTTTTTT. This codes for CASSPRRGPNEKLFF.